Shown below are 18 T cell receptor beta chains from a single sample sequenced in a study of beta chain features in type 1 diabetes. TCRB transcripts that were expressed got sequenced, as all of the isolated RNA had been reverse transcribed. TCRdb's table, derived via immunoSEQ multiplex PCR, lists solely in-frame clones and lacks some. The sample has over 500,000 clones, around 15% seen once. Sequenced input: naive CD4+ T cells from blood. All receptors come from a young man in good health.

As for this clone: Other nucleotide sequences in the sample specify the same CDR3. The CDR3 nucleotides are TGTGCCAGCAGTTACGCATTAGCGGGGGGATACAATGAGCAGTTCTTC. Protein sequence: CASSYALAGGYNEQFF. This sequence joins TRBV6-5 and TRBJ2-1; TRBD2 matches at 10 bases. CDR1 and CDR2 from the germline V gene are MNHEY and SVGAGI. The V gene end was trimmed by 2 bases and the J gene end by 4 bases; junction bases not matched to a gene: 5. The CDR3 has 16 residues.

V is TRBV27 and J is TRBJ1-6; D call uncertain. CDR3 size: 13 residues. V was cut by 3 bases and J by 14 bases, with 14 bases left in between. Germline V gene lookup returns CDR1 MNHEY and CDR2 SMNVEV (reference sequence). This CDR3 reads CASSFVVSRALHF. The CDR3 bases are TGTGCCAGCAGTTTTGTGGTTTCGAGGGCCCTCCACTTT.

This chain uses TRBV15 with TRBJ2-1; a weak D match, TRBD2 (7 bases). Looked up from germline, CDR1 is LNHNV and CDR2 is YYDKDF (reference sequence). The CDR3 covers 17 residues. V was cut by 0 bases and J by 10 bases, with 22 bases left in between. The CDR3 loop is CATSRDPGPSGGGEQFF. CDR3 nucleotides: TGTGCCACCAGCAGAGATCCGGGACCATCGGGGGGCGGGGAGCAGTTCTTC.

This clone was seen more than once but under ten times. The chain is built from TRBV4-1 and TRBJ2-3; 11 nucleotides agree with TRBD2. The CDR3 has 17 residues. CDR1 MGHRA and CDR2 YSYEKL come from the germline V gene. Trimming cost V 1 base and J 5 bases; bases outside gene matches: 8. The CDR3 region is CASSQGVLAGVGDTQYF. In nucleotides, the CDR3 is TGCGCCAGCAGCCAAGGTGTACTAGCGGGAGTGGGAGATACGCAGTATTTT.

The sample holds a few counts of this clone. The rearrangement links TRBV4-3 to TRBJ2-1; 14 bases align to TRBD2. This CDR3 is 17 amino acids long. From germline, CDR1 is LGHNA and CDR2 YSLEER. The ends lost 3 bases at V and 7 bases at J; junction bases unmatched: 8. The CDR3: CASSHGKGTSGRNEQFF. The CDR3 region has the DNA TGCGCCAGCAGCCATGGGAAAGGGACTAGCGGGAGAAATGAGCAGTTCTTC.

This clone was counted only a few times. The V and J genes are TRBV11-2 and TRBJ2-4; 9 bases are shared with TRBD2. The CDR3 consists of 17 residues. Germline V gene sequence: CDR1 SGHAT, CDR2 FQNNGV. V shed 3 bases, J shed 4 bases, and the junction held 10 bases outside the gene matches. This chain's CDR3 is CASSFGRLAGLKNIQYF. The CDR3 nucleotides are TGTGCCAGCAGCTTTGGGCGGCTAGCGGGACTTAAAAACATTCAGTACTTC.

The CDR3 reads CASSDREGGPSTDTQYF. For the CDR3, the DNA is TGCGCCAGCAGCGATAGAGAGGGGGGGCCCAGCACAGATACGCAGTATTTT. V is TRBV4-1 and J is TRBJ2-3, with D possibly TRBD2 on 7 matching bases. The CDR3 totals 17 residues. Per the germline V gene, CDR1 is MGHRA and CDR2 is YSYEKL. V dropped 5 bases and J dropped 0 bases, with 18 bases sitting between them.

The genes are TRBV9 and TRBJ2-7; 12 nucleotides line up with TRBD1. The CDR3 sequence is 16 residues long. Per the germline V gene, CDR1 is SGDLS and CDR2 is YYNGEE. J lost 9 bases, V lost 3 bases, and 13 bases had no gene match. The CDR3 loop is CASSGSPTGTGGRQYF. In nucleotides, the CDR3 is TGTGCCAGCAGCGGCTCCCCTACCGGGACAGGGGGCAGGCAGTACTTC. Complete variable domain (other parts from reference TRBV9 and TRBJ2-7): DSGVTQTPKHLITATGQRVTLRCSPRSGDLSVYWYQQSLDQGLQFLIQYYNGEERAKGNILERFSAQQFPDLHSELNLSSLELGDSALYFCASSGSPTGTGGRQYFGPGTRLTVT.

The CDR3 DNA reads TGTGCCAGCGAGCCCCCAGGGGCGGGCGACACTGAAGCTTTCTTT. This gives the protein CASEPPGAGDTEAFF. The rearrangement uses TRBV19 and TRBJ1-1; D possibly corresponds to TRBD1 (6 bases). The length of the CDR3 is 15 residues. Per the germline V gene, CDR1 is LNHDA and CDR2 is SQIVND (reference sequence). Trimming took 9 bases from V and 3 from J, leaving 20 bases between them.

The chain has TRBV4-3 and TRBJ2-1; TRBD2 is a possible D gene (5 bases). V shed 0 bases and J shed 4 bases, with 10 bases lying between them. The germline gives CDR1 LGHNA, CDR2 YSLEER. The CDR3 contains 15 residues. The CDR3 nucleotides are TGCGCCAGCAGCCAAGATCCGAGACTATACAATGAGCAGTTCTTC. Its translation: CASSQDPRLYNEQFF.

V is TRBV7-3 and J is TRBJ2-7; D may correspond to TRBD1 or TRBD2 (5 bases each). Trimming took 2 bases from V and 3 from J, leaving 14 bases between them. CDR3 length equals 15 residues. Germline V gene lookup returns CDR1 SGHTA and CDR2 FQGTGA. The CDR3 spells CASSLQSQRGYEQYF. As DNA, the CDR3 is TGTGCCAGCAGCTTACAATCCCAGAGGGGCTACGAGCAGTACTTC.

This clone was recorded a few times. This CDR3 is also generated by other DNA sequences in the sample. V is TRBV7-9 and J is TRBJ1-1, with D unclear. The CDR3 is 15 amino acids. Trimming left V 3 bases short and J 1 base short, with 12 bases between. Germline CDR1 is SEHNR and CDR2 is FQNEAQ (reference sequence). The CDR3 DNA reads TGTGCCAGCAGCTTGCGAGAAAACAGGAACACTGAAGCTTTCTTT. This codes for CASSLRENRNTEAFF.

This clone was counted a few times. V is TRBV18 and J is TRBJ2-5, with D uncertain. V dropped 3 bases and J dropped 5 bases, with 4 bases sitting between them. The CDR3 has 11 amino acids. Germline V gene data show CDR1 as KGHSH and CDR2 as LQKENI. The CDR3 bases are TGTGCCAGCTCACCTTTCGAGACCCAGTACTTC. Translation: CASSPFETQYF.

This rearrangement joins TRBV7-2 to TRBJ2-2; D remains ambiguous. The germline gives CDR1 SGHTA, CDR2 FQGNSA. V lost 0 bases, J lost 1 base, and 6 bases lay in between. This CDR3 region has 15 residues. Written as DNA, the CDR3 is TGTGCCAGCAGCTTAGCTTCAGGGAACACCGGGGAGCTGTTTTTT. It translates to CASSLASGNTGELFF.

This clone was counted a few times. The V and J genes are TRBV15 and TRBJ2-1, with 7 positions matching TRBD1. Germline V gene data show CDR1 as LNHNV and CDR2 as YYDKDF (reference sequence). CDR3 size: 15 residues. J was trimmed by 4 bases and V by 2 bases; bases with no gene match: 5. The CDR3 DNA reads as TGTGCCACCAGCAGAAGACAGGGTCTGTACAATGAGCAGTTCTTC. Its protein is CATSRRQGLYNEQFF.

The chain couples TRBV21-1 to TRBJ1-2. TRBV21-1 counts as a pseudogene. This CDR3 has 15 residues. CDR3 residues: CASSKAQSYNYGYTF. CDR3 nucleotide sequence: TGTGCCAGCAGCAAAGCCCAATCTTATAACTATGGCTACACCTTC.

This clone has more than one count but fewer than ten. The chain combines TRBV6-5 with TRBJ2-7, with D maybe TRBD2 (6 bases). The CDR3 contains 14 residues. Germline V gives CDR1 MNHEY, CDR2 SVGAGI. The V end lost 6 bases, the J end lost 4 bases, and 16 bases lay between the germline ends. CDR3 DNA: TGTGCCAGCAGAGAATCCGGGACTGGATACGAGCAGTACTTC. It encodes CASRESGTGYEQYF.

This clone has a handful of counts. Other DNA sequences in the same sample also yield this CDR3. The V and J genes are TRBV18 and TRBJ1-1; D unclear. This CDR3 contains 13 residues. The V end was cut by 1 base, the J end by 0 bases, with 3 bases between. From germline, CDR1 is KGHSH and CDR2 LQKENI. In DNA form, the CDR3 reads TGTGCCAGCTCACCACGGGTGAACACTGAAGCTTTCTTT. This encodes CASSPRVNTEAFF.